This T cell receptor beta chain was found in a study of control samples from healthy donors and cancer patients. Assay used: immunoSEQ multiplex PCR; TCRdb lists only in-frame clones, some missing. The top ten hold approximately 1.4% of the sample, which has around 230,000 clones, roughly 94% seen once. With 5 bases removed from V and 3 bases from J, the gap between germline ends came to 11 bases. The CDR3 is 14 residues long. Germline CDR1 reads MNHNY; CDR2 reads SVGAGI (reference sequence). The origin of this receptor is a man aged 50 to 59 in good health. The sequenced sample was blood. V is TRBV6-6 and J is TRBJ1-3, with D possibly being TRBD1 (5 bases). This CDR3 is CASSTQGGGNTIYF. CDR3 DNA sequence: TGTGCCAGCAGTACCCAGGGAGGTGGAAACACCATATATTTT.